Described below is a single T cell receptor beta chain sequence and its context. Its antigen is currently unknown. This sample was included in a study of cytomegalovirus exposure and HLA in healthy donors. Study results and limitations: The study carried out a later analysis of TCR beta sequences. It associated around 17,000 of them with specific HLA alleles at a false discovery rate of 0.05.

The germline V gene has CDR1 SEHNR and CDR2 FQNEAQ (reference sequence). This CDR3 region has 16 residues. V was clipped by 3 bases and J by 6 bases; unmatched bases: 10. 13 Jbeta primers and 60 Vbeta primers were used for the PCR. Clones were read by immunoSEQ multiplex PCR, and TCRdb kept only the in-frame ones, dropping some. The sample includes approximately 110,000 clones, around 80% of them seen just once. Source material: PBMCs. This receptor was obtained from a man aged 18 to 29 in good health and CMV-seronegative. The V call is TRBV7-9, the J call TRBJ1-5, with 8 nucleotides matching TRBD1. CDR3 nucleotide sequence: TGTGCCAGCAGCTTTGGGGAAACAGGGGGTAGTCAGCCCCAGCATTTT. Protein: CASSFGETGGSQPQHF.